These T cell receptor beta chains were read from a single sample in a study of blood T cell repertoires in COVID-19. Only in-frame clones appear in the TCRdb table, and some are missing; sequencing was by immunoSEQ multiplex PCR. The sample contains under 130,000 clones, almost 90% of which appear only once. The specimen sequenced was peripheral blood. The receptors stem from a human donor in a cohort sampled during active COVID-19. CDR3s include the opening cysteine and the closing phenylalanine or tryptophan. A D gene is named only where the DNA matches it firmly. A row's size may be missing; if present it is once, few, many or a size class.

cdr3_aa cdr3_nt v_call d_call cdr3_length j_call clone_size
CASSGQLLSPLHF TGCGCCAGCTCAGGACAGCTTCTGTCACCCCTCCACTTT TRBV10-1 . 13 TRBJ1-6 .
CASTGKGEQFF TGTGCCAGCACCGGGAAGGGTGAGCAGTTCTTC TRBV28 . 11 TRBJ2-1 .
CAIRGRSTDTQYF TGTGCCATCAGGGGGCGAAGCACAGATACGCAGTATTTT TRBV10-3 . 13 TRBJ2-3 .
CASSPGQSNQPQHF TGTGCCAGCAGCCCGGGACAGAGCAATCAGCCCCAGCATTTT TRBV16 TRBD1 14 TRBJ1-5 .
CASSQETGRYGYTF TGTGCCAGCAGCCAAGAAACAGGGAGATATGGCTACACCTTC TRBV4-2 . 14 TRBJ1-2 .
CASKTGTGNYGYTF TGTGCCAGCAAAACAGGGACCGGTAACTATGGCTACACCTTC TRBV2 . 14 TRBJ1-2 .
CASSESSSGRAYEQYF TGCGCCAGCAGTGAGTCGTCTAGCGGGAGGGCCTACGAGCAGTACTTC TRBV10-1 TRBD2 16 TRBJ2-7 .
CASSLVNGNTEAFF TGTGCCAGCAGCTTAGTAAACGGGAACACTGAAGCTTTCTTT TRBV7-9 . 14 TRBJ1-1 .
CARSFSRPSTDTQYF TGTGCCAGAAGCTTCTCGAGGCCTAGCACAGATACGCAGTATTTT TRBV7-5 . 15 TRBJ2-3 .
CASRGLGGVSHTEAFF TGCGCCAGCAGGGGTCTCGGTGGAGTGAGTCACACTGAAGCTTTCTTT TRBV10-2 . 16 TRBJ1-1 .
CASSLDLQGVEQYF TGTGCCAGCAGCTTAGATTTACAGGGAGTGGAGCAGTACTTC TRBV13 . 14 TRBJ2-7 .
CAWTVGWATGGTQYF TGTGCCTGGACTGTGGGGTGGGCAACAGGTGGGACCCAGTACTTC TRBV30 . 15 TRBJ2-5 .
CASSLGTGGRRHEQFF TGCGCCAGCAGCTTGGGGACTGGCGGGAGGAGACATGAGCAGTTCTTC TRBV5-1 TRBD2 16 TRBJ2-1 once
CASSLRWSAGAEAFF TGTGCCAGCAGCTTAAGGTGGAGCGCGGGCGCTGAAGCTTTCTTT TRBV7-8 . 15 TRBJ1-1 .
CASSGIPGTGEEKLFF TGTGCCAGCTCAGGGATCCCCGGGACAGGGGAGGAAAAACTGTTTTTT TRBV18 TRBD1 16 TRBJ1-4 .
CASSSPIQETQYF TGTGCCAGCTCATCACCCATTCAAGAGACCCAGTACTTC TRBV18 . 13 TRBJ2-5 .
CASSLEAGAPDEKLFF TGTGCCAGCAGCTTAGAGGCGGGGGCGCCGGATGAAAAACTGTTTTTT TRBV7-8 . 16 TRBJ1-4 .
CASSFPDQETQYF TGCGCCAGCAGCTTTCCAGACCAAGAGACCCAGTACTTC TRBV5-1 . 13 TRBJ2-5 .
CASSIDTPQQPQHF TGTGCCAGTAGTATAGATACCCCCCAGCAGCCCCAGCATTTT TRBV19 . 14 TRBJ1-5 few
CASSTGGASNQPQHF TGTGCCAGCAGCACAGGGGGCGCGAGCAATCAGCCCCAGCATTTT TRBV6-5 TRBD1 15 TRBJ1-5 .
CSASSPLSGNTIYF TGCAGTGCTAGTTCTCCCCTCTCTGGAAACACCATATATTTT TRBV20-1 . 14 TRBJ1-3 once
CASSVGLNYEQYF TGTGCCAGCAGTGTAGGACTGAACTACGAGCAGTACTTC TRBV28 . 13 TRBJ2-7 .
CASSYRFGGAGTDTQYF TGTGCCAGCAGTTACCGTTTCGGCGGGGCGGGTACAGATACGCAGTATTTT TRBV6-2/TRBV6-3 . 17 TRBJ2-3 .
CASSLGQGASYEQYF TGTGCCAGCAGCCTTGGACAGGGGGCCTCCTACGAGCAGTACTTC TRBV9 TRBD1 15 TRBJ2-7 .
CASSLEGTGITDTQYF TGCGCCAGCAGCTTGGAAGGGACAGGAATCACAGATACGCAGTATTTT TRBV5-1 TRBD1 16 TRBJ2-3 .